A selection of T cell receptor beta chains follows, all from one sample in a study of PD-1 blockade in classical Hodgkin lymphoma. Clones were sequenced by immunoSEQ multiplex PCR, and TCRdb holds only the in-frame ones, with some missing. Of roughly 94,000 clones listed, more than 85% are singletons. Specimen: peripheral blood mononuclear cells (PBMCs), collected before the fourth cycle of nivolumab. These receptors all stem from a human donor with classical Hodgkin lymphoma. Both conserved end residues are part of each CDR3.

j_call,v_call,cdr3_aa
TRBJ1-5,TRBV28,CAIGQGNQPQHF
TRBJ2-2,TRBV19,CASMGLAGKTGELFF
TRBJ2-4,TRBV4-2,CASSLQRVQARTQKAIQYF
TRBJ2-1,TRBV6-4,CASSDRAQTFRSSYNEQFF
TRBJ2-1,TRBV18,CASSQGTSAMLEQFF
TRBJ2-3,TRBV30,CAWRANGRGDTQYF
TRBJ2-7,TRBV12-5,CASALAGGQGVNYEQYF
TRBJ2-1,TRBV28,CASNGVGNEQFF
TRBJ2-1,TRBV19,CASSIGASPLNEQFF
TRBJ1-5,TRBV6-1,CASSSAYSNQPQHF
TRBJ2-3,TRBV5-1,CASSSGQVRGTDTQYF
TRBJ2-2,TRBV29-1,CSVEDPGKNTGELFF
TRBJ2-1,TRBV5-6,CASSRGSSYNEQFF
TRBJ2-7,TRBV6-6,CASGTGGFLEQYF
TRBJ2-2,TRBV9,CASSQSGRATGELFF
TRBJ2-2,TRBV7-9,CASGAGPTGELFF
TRBJ2-1,TRBV6-5,CASRAYDEQFF
TRBJ2-7,TRBV5-1,CASSLVQGAYEQYF
TRBJ2-1,TRBV9,CASSGRGRGAEYNEQFF
TRBJ1-2,TRBV27,CASSFLSRGGYTF
TRBJ2-7,TRBV7-9,CASSLEVLYF
TRBJ2-3,TRBV6-5,CATLAGGSNTQYF
TRBJ1-2,TRBV5-1,CASRVTGEGYGYTF
TRBJ1-1,TRBV5-1,CASSLYTGRKAFF
TRBJ2-3,TRBV1,CTSSQGGLAGVDGDTQYF
TRBJ1-1,TRBV7-9,CASSLPAGTEAFF
TRBJ2-2,TRBV10-3,CAISPRTSGTAGSTGELFF
TRBJ2-3,TRBV10-1,CASSPQGPGDTQYF
TRBJ1-1,TRBV5-1,CASSLATRGTEAFF